This TCR beta chain was observed in a study of preoperative IRX-2 immunotherapy in early breast cancer. Treatment given: preoperative locoregional IRX-2 cytokine immunotherapy. Germline assignment: CDR1 LNHNV and CDR2 YYDKDF (reference sequence). Trimming removed 0 bases from V and 4 bases from J, with 9 bases in between. This CDR3 has 14 residues. Clones were sequenced by immunoSEQ multiplex PCR, and TCRdb holds only the in-frame ones, with some missing. The table has 1,400 to 1,500 clones, around two thirds seen once; the top ten hold roughly 10%. The sequence was collected from a human donor with breast cancer. This chain joins TRBV15 and TRBJ1-2; D not resolved. The sequences come from tumor tissue, collected before IRX-2 immunotherapy. The CDR3 region is CATSRDQGIYGYTF. In nucleotides, the CDR3 is TGTGCCACCAGCAGAGATCAAGGGATCTATGGCTACACCTTC.